These 8 T cell receptor beta chains were sequenced from one sample in a study of OX40 agonist ivuxolimab in advanced cancers. TCRdb's copy holds only in-frame clones and misses some; the assay was immunoSEQ multiplex PCR. Here the sample spans 35,000 to 50,000 clones, around 84% being singletons. Sequenced here: CD4+ or CD8+ T cells sorted from blood, sampled in a trial of the OX40 agonist ivuxolimab. The receptors derive from an adult with an advanced solid tumor such as melanoma, head and neck, liver or kidney cancer.

The chain employs TRBV6-5 and TRBJ2-7, with 7 bases identical to TRBD2. The junction had 8 bases not matched to a gene; V was cut back by 2 bases and J by 4 bases. The CDR3 totals 15 residues. CDR1 is MNHEY, CDR2 SVGAGI, per germline. The CDR3 is CASSYEGGSAYEQYV. CDR3 DNA sequence: TGTGCCAGCAGTTACGAGGGCGGGAGTGCTTACGAGCAGTACGTC.

V gene TRBV28 combines with J gene TRBJ1-5; no clear D. Germline values: CDR1 MDHEN, CDR2 SYDVKM. Between the trimmed V and J ends, which lost 5 bases and 1 base, there was a span of 6 bases. This CDR3 has 13 residues. The CDR3 DNA follows: TGTGCCAGCAGTCCGGGAAGCAATCAGCCCCAGCATTTT. Translation: CASSPGSNQPQHF.

The CDR3 DNA reads TGTGCCAGCAGTTTTCGGTGGGGGGTCTCTGGGGCCAACGTCCTGACTTTC. It encodes CASSFRWGVSGANVLTF. The V gene is TRBV27, the J gene TRBJ2-6, with D perhaps matching TRBD2 (6 bases). V was trimmed by 3 bases and J by 0 bases, leaving 12 bases between them. CDR1 and CDR2 from the germline V gene are MNHEY and SMNVEV (reference sequence). The CDR3 contains 17 residues.

A remark on this clone: One base away lies a much larger clone, so this may be a sequencing read error. This chain connects TRBV19 to TRBJ1-5; D is undetermined. Trimming removed 3 bases at V and 0 bases at J, with 6 bases between. The CDR3 sequence is 14 residues long. The germline V gene encodes CDR1 LNHDA and CDR2 SQIVND (reference sequence). For the CDR3, the DNA is TGTGCCAGTAGTATCGGGGATAGCAATCAGCCCCAGCATTTT. Translation: CASSIGDSNQPQHF.

The V and J genes are TRBV7-9 and TRBJ2-1; D may be TRBD2 (6 bases). Trimming removed 2 bases at V and 0 bases at J, with 14 bases between. CDR1 and CDR2 from the germline V gene are SEHNR and FQNEAQ (reference sequence). The CDR3 is made up of 17 amino acids. The CDR3: CASSLLASVSSYNEQFF. The CDR3 bases are TGTGCCAGCAGCTTACTCGCTAGCGTGAGCTCCTACAATGAGCAGTTCTTC.

This clone was seen more than once but under ten times. The chain joins TRBV9 to TRBJ1-5, with D tentatively TRBD1 (6 bases). Germline CDR1 and CDR2: SGDLS and YYNGEE. V dropped 3 bases and J dropped 5 bases, with 6 bases sitting between them. The CDR3 is 12 residues long. CDR3 region: CASSAGDQPQHF. CDR3 coding DNA: TGTGCCAGCAGCGCAGGGGATCAGCCCCAGCATTTT.

CDR3 sequence reads: CASSLKSYEQYF. As DNA, the CDR3 is TGTGCCAGCAGCTTAAAGTCCTACGAGCAGTACTTC. This rearrangement joins TRBV11-1 to TRBJ2-7, with D hard to call. The CDR3 runs to 12 residues. CDR1 and CDR2 from the germline V gene are SGHAT and FQDESV (reference sequence). With 2 bases removed from V and 1 base from J, the gap between germline ends came to 3 bases.

This sequence joins TRBV7-6 and TRBJ1-4, with D tentatively TRBD1 (5 bases). Trimming removed 4 bases at V and 13 bases at J, with 25 bases between. This CDR3 has 16 residues. Germline V gene sequence: CDR1 SGHVS, CDR2 FNYEAQ. The CDR3 loop reads CASSSGGDLVGLGLFF. The DNA of the CDR3 is TGTGCCAGCAGCTCAGGAGGGGACCTCGTAGGTTTGGGACTGTTTTTT.